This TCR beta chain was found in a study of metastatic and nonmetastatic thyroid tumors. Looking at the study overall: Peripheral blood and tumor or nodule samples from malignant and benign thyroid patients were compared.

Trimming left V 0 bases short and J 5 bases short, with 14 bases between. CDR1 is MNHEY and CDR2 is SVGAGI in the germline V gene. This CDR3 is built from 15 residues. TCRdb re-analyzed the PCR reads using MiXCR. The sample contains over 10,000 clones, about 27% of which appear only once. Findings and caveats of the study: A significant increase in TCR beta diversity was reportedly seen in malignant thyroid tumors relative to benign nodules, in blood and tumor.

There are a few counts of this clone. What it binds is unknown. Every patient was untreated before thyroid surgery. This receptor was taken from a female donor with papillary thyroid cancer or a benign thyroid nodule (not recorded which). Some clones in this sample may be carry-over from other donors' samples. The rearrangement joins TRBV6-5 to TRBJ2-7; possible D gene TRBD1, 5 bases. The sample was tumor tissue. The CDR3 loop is CASSYSIHQGHEQYF. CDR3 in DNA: TGTGCCAGCAGTTACTCGATTCACCAGGGCCACGAGCAGTACTTC.